The sequence of this TCR beta chain was determined in a study of blood T cell repertoires in COVID-19. The CDR3 is 11 amino acids. From germline, CDR1 is SNHLY and CDR2 FYNNEI. The V and J ends lost 9 bases and 5 bases respectively, with 10 bases between them. Assay: immunoSEQ multiplex PCR; the TCRdb copy retains only in-frame clones and omits some. The repertoire includes about 230,000 clones, around 84% of them detected once, and more than 9% sits in the top ten. V is TRBV2 and J is TRBJ2-5; weak D call: TRBD2 (5 bases). The sequence was obtained from a man aged 50-60 years with COVID-19, enrolled during active disease. The sample comprised peripheral blood. The CDR3 DNA is TGTGCCAGGGCCCCGGGGGAGACCCAGTACTTC. Residues: CARAPGETQYF.